The next 17 T cell receptor beta chains were all read from a single sample in a study of blood T cell repertoires in COVID-19. Generated by immunoSEQ multiplex PCR, the TCRdb table keeps only in-frame clones and is missing some. The sample carries 84,000 or so clones, around three quarters recorded once. The sequenced material came from peripheral blood. The receptors here all came from a human donor in a cohort sampled during active COVID-19.

CDR3 coding DNA: TGTGCCAGCAGCTTGGCTAGCGGGGGAGAGACCCAGTACTTC. Its translation: CASSLASGGETQYF. The chain recombines TRBV5-5 with TRBJ2-5; 10 bases are a match to TRBD2. Losses at the gene ends were 0 bases for V and 4 bases for J; bases not matched to a gene: 0. The germline V gene has CDR1 SGHKS and CDR2 YYEKEE (reference sequence). The CDR3 contains 14 residues.

CDR3 bases: TGTGCCAGCAGTGATCGGAGACAGGGTCTAGCTGAAGCTTTCTTT. This translates into CASSDRRQGLAEAFF. The rearrangement joins TRBV2 to TRBJ1-1, with TRBD1 identical over 7 bases. Germline V lookup: CDR1 SNHLY, CDR2 FYNNEI. The CDR3 consists of 15 residues. J was trimmed by 6 bases and V by 3 bases; bases with no gene match: 10.

This chain connects TRBV7-3 to TRBJ2-4; D is perhaps TRBD2 (7 bases). The CDR3 spans 16 residues. CDR1 and CDR2 from the germline V gene are SGHTA and FQGTGA. Trimming stripped 5 bases from V and 2 bases from J, with 16 bases between. CDR3 sequence: CASSPYGGLTKNIQYF. The DNA of the CDR3 is TGTGCCAGCAGCCCCTACGGGGGGCTTACCAAAAACATTCAGTACTTC.

The rearrangement joins TRBV28 to TRBJ2-7; 7 bases agree with TRBD2. The germline V gene encodes CDR1 MDHEN and CDR2 SYDVKM. This CDR3 spans 15 amino acids. Trimming cost V 7 bases and J 3 bases; bases outside gene matches: 12. Here the CDR3 reads CASTPMSSGYYEQYF. The CDR3, as DNA: TGTGCCAGCACCCCGATGTCTAGCGGATACTACGAGCAGTACTTC.

The chain recombines TRBV4-3 with TRBJ2-1; 8 nucleotides line up with TRBD2. The CDR3 extends over 17 amino acids. Per germline, CDR1 LGHNA and CDR2 YSLEER. With 2 bases clipped from V and 7 bases from J, the junction kept 13 bases outside the gene matches. The CDR3 DNA reads TGCGCCAGCAGCCAAACGGCATTGGCGGGAGGTCAGAATGAGCAGTTCTTC. Protein product: CASSQTALAGGQNEQFF.

The rearrangement links TRBV15 to TRBJ2-1, with D perhaps matching TRBD2 (6 bases). Germline CDR1 LNHNV, CDR2 YYDKDF (reference sequence). V was trimmed by 1 base and J by 3 bases, leaving 10 bases between them. CDR3 length equals 15 residues. The CDR3 DNA sequence: TGTGCCACCAGCAGAGTGGGGACTGTCTACAATGAGCAGTTCTTC. This encodes CATSRVGTVYNEQFF.

This clone has more than one count but fewer than ten. The chain employs TRBV18 and TRBJ2-3, with D possibly being TRBD2 (6 bases). V lost 4 bases and J 2 bases, leaving 13 bases between the germline ends. There are 15 residues in the CDR3. Germline assignment: CDR1 KGHSH and CDR2 LQKENI. The chain's CDR3 is CASSLTSIPTDTQYF. CDR3 bases: TGTGCCAGCTCACTAACTAGCATCCCCACAGATACGCAGTATTTT.

V gene TRBV30 combines with J gene TRBJ2-2; D might be TRBD1 (6 bases). The V end lost 2 bases, the J end lost 5 bases, and 18 bases lay between the germline ends. There are 16 residues in the CDR3. The germline V gene encodes CDR1 GTSNPN and CDR2 SVGIG (reference sequence). The CDR3 DNA is TGTGCCTGGAGTCGAACAGGGATTGGTAGAACCGGGGAGCTGTTTTTT. Its protein product is CAWSRTGIGRTGELFF.

In this sample, this clone turned up a few times. The chain employs TRBV5-6 and TRBJ1-2; D gene ambiguous. The CDR3 is 16 amino acids. Germline lookup yields CDR1 SGHDT and CDR2 YYEEEE. V was clipped by 2 bases and J by 3 bases, with 17 bases between them. As DNA, the CDR3 is TGTGCCAGCAGCTTTTATAATACGGAGTTTTACTATGGCTACACCTTC. This encodes CASSFYNTEFYYGYTF.

The chain carries TRBV6-6 and TRBJ2-2, with D possibly TRBD1 on 6 matching bases. Deletions cut 10 bases from V and 3 bases from J, with 18 bases between. Germline V gives CDR1 MNHNY, CDR2 SVGAGI (reference sequence). The CDR3 is 15 residues long. CDR3 amino acids: CATMKRQGYTGELFF. As DNA, the CDR3 is TGTGCCACTATGAAGAGGCAGGGGTACACCGGGGAGCTGTTTTTT.

The chain carries TRBV2 and TRBJ1-1; 8 nucleotides agree with TRBD1. Germline assignment: CDR1 SNHLY and CDR2 FYNNEI. The V and J ends lost 6 bases and 5 bases, in that order; junction bases with no gene match: 8. CDR3 size: 14 residues. Here the CDR3 DNA reads TGTGCCAGCAGCCTCCGGACAGGGAGGACTGAAGCTTTCTTT. Translated: CASSLRTGRTEAFF.

V gene TRBV4-3 combines with J gene TRBJ2-3, with 9 bases matching TRBD2. The CDR3 extends over 18 amino acids. V shed 0 bases and J 7 bases; nucleotides not matched to a gene: 14. The germline V gene encodes CDR1 LGHNA and CDR2 YSLEER. The CDR3 nucleotides read TGCGCCAGCAGCCAAGAAGTCGGGTCTAGCGGGATGGATTATACGCAGTATTTT. Translation: CASSQEVGSSGMDYTQYF.

This chain uses TRBV19 with TRBJ2-2; D not resolved. The CDR3 covers 14 residues. V was shortened by 8 bases and J by 0 bases, with 10 bases between the two germline ends. Germline V CDR1 and CDR2: LNHDA, SQIVND (reference sequence). CDR3 bases: TGTGCCAGTTCAACACACGCGAACACCGGGGAGCTGTTTTTT. Translated: CASSTHANTGELFF.

This clone was counted a single time. The chain links TRBV5-8 to TRBJ1-2; 7 bases line up with TRBD1. Germline lookup yields CDR1 SGHTS and CDR2 YDEGEE. There are 15 residues in the CDR3. V shed 4 bases, J shed 5 bases, and the junction held 11 bases outside the gene matches. In DNA form, the CDR3 reads TGTGCCAGCAGCCCCCGGGACAGAGGACGATATGGCTACACCTTC. It encodes CASSPRDRGRYGYTF.

This clone has just one count. The chain joins TRBV28 to TRBJ2-7, with D tentatively TRBD2 (5 bases). This CDR3 is 13 amino acids long. Germline V CDR1 and CDR2: MDHEN, SYDVKM. The V gene lost 7 bases and the J gene lost 4 bases, with 14 bases spanning the gap. Here the CDR3 DNA reads TGTGCCAGCACCGGCAGTCCGGGGTACGAGCAGTACTTC. Translated, it gives CASTGSPGYEQYF.

This clone was found once. The chain links TRBV7-2 to TRBJ2-7; TRBD1 might be the D (5 bases). With 4 bases removed from V and 8 bases from J, the gap between germline ends came to 24 bases. This CDR3 has 16 amino acids. Germline loops: CDR1 SGHTA, CDR2 FQGNSA. CDR3 nucleotides: TGTGCCAGCAGCTGGAACGACGCCCCCCCAGGGTTTAAGCAGTACTTC. Its translation: CASSWNDAPPGFKQYF.

This rearrangement joins TRBV28 to TRBJ1-5; 9 bases are shared with TRBD1. Trimming cost V 7 bases and J 2 bases; bases outside gene matches: 3. CDR3 length: 14 amino acids. The germline CDR1 and CDR2 sequences are MDHEN and SYDVKM. The CDR3 protein is CASTRDRGNQPQHF. As DNA, the CDR3 is TGTGCCAGCACAAGGGACAGGGGCAATCAGCCCCAGCATTTT.